A single sample gave rise to the 14 T cell receptor beta chains below, sequenced in a study of shared T cell receptors in the human thymus. The assay was immunoSEQ multiplex PCR, and TCRdb's table has in-frame clones only and misses some. The top ten clones hold about 0.011% of a sample with 700,000 or so clones, 70% to 90% of them seen once. The data were also submitted as part of a second study, on human thymus T cells.

Source material: thymocytes. The receptors were gathered from a girl in the first two years of life with a congenital heart defect.

This chain joins TRBV7-8 and TRBJ1-1, with D perhaps TRBD1 (5 bases). The CDR3 length is 14 residues. CDR1 SGHVS and CDR2 FQNEAQ come from the germline V gene. Deletions cut 3 bases from V and 3 bases from J, with 11 bases between. Here the CDR3 reads CASSLELGDTEAFF. Written as DNA, the CDR3 is TGTGCCAGCAGCTTGGAGCTAGGGGACACTGAAGCTTTCTTT.

The chain couples TRBV27 to TRBJ2-1; D is undetermined. The V gene lost 6 bases and the J gene lost 0 bases, with 12 bases spanning the gap. The CDR3 runs 15 residues. Germline V lookup: CDR1 MNHEY, CDR2 SMNVEV (reference sequence). The CDR3 DNA sequence: TGTGCCAGCAGCCGCGACTTGAGCTCCTACAATGAGCAGTTCTTC. The encoded protein is CASSRDLSSYNEQFF.

The chain is built from TRBV9 and TRBJ2-3; TRBD1 might be the D (5 bases). Germline CDR1 is SGDLS and CDR2 is YYNGEE. Trimming left V 0 bases short and J 4 bases short, with 12 bases between. This CDR3 region has 15 residues. In DNA form, the CDR3 reads TGTGCCAGCAGCGTAGTTGGCAGGGCGGCAGATACGCAGTATTTT. It is translated as CASSVVGRAADTQYF.

This clone was picked up one time. The chain links TRBV7-9 to TRBJ1-1; 9 nucleotides line up with TRBD1. V lost 6 bases, J lost 0 bases, and 8 bases stayed unmatched. CDR3 length: 16 residues. Germline lookup yields CDR1 SEHNR and CDR2 FQNEAQ (reference sequence). Here the CDR3 reads CASRLNWDRVNTEAFF. The CDR3 coding sequence is TGTGCCAGCAGACTGAACTGGGACAGGGTGAACACTGAAGCTTTCTTT.

This clone was picked up one time. The chain has TRBV7-9 and TRBJ2-5, with 12 bases aligning to TRBD2. The V gene's germline CDR1 is SEHNR and CDR2 FQNEAQ (reference sequence). The CDR3 contains 18 residues. Unmatched junction bases numbered 14, after V lost 5 bases and J lost 4 bases. CDR3 coding DNA: TGTGCCAGCAGCCCGCCCACTCGACTAGCGGGGGAGGGAGAGACCCAGTACTTC. As protein: CASSPPTRLAGEGETQYF.

This clone was detected only once. J is TRBJ1-6 and V is TRBV10-3, with 7 bases matching TRBD1. The V gene end was trimmed by 2 bases and the J gene end by 8 bases; junction bases not matched to a gene: 21. This CDR3 contains 20 residues. Germline V gene data show CDR1 as ENHRY and CDR2 as SYGVKD. The CDR3 DNA reads TGTGCCATCAGTGAGCAATTATCGACAGGGTGGATATCGCGGGATTCACCCCTCCACTTT. This encodes CAISEQLSTGWISRDSPLHF.

As regards this clone: The junction departs from the called germline gene at one end, perhaps through a read error. This chain uses TRBV5-1 with TRBJ2-5; TRBD2 aligns across 7 bases. The DNA end favors TRBJ2-7, so the J call may be wrong. This CDR3 contains 15 residues. Germline CDR1 SGHRS, CDR2 YFSETQ. The CDR3 loop is CASSLFAGVSCEQYF. The DNA for the CDR3 is TGCGCCAGCAGCTTATTCGCGGGGGTCTCCTGCGAGCAGTACTTC.

This chain links TRBV6-5 with TRBJ2-5; possible D gene TRBD2, 6 bases. CDR1 and CDR2 from the germline V gene are MNHEY and SVGAGI. This CDR3 has 14 residues. V lost 4 bases and J lost 4, with 13 bases in between. The CDR3 DNA sequence: TGTGCCAGCAGTTTACTAGCCCCTGGAGAGACCCAGTACTTC. It specifies CASSLLAPGETQYF.

The chain uses TRBV5-1 and TRBJ2-1, with TRBD2 as a possible D gene (6 bases). The CDR3 sequence is 16 residues long. Germline V lookup: CDR1 SGHRS, CDR2 YFSETQ. V lost 0 bases and J 5 bases, leaving 15 bases between the germline ends. The CDR3 reads CASSLVAAIGNNEQFF. The CDR3 region has the DNA TGCGCCAGCAGCTTGGTAGCGGCGATTGGTAACAATGAGCAGTTCTTC.

The CDR3: CATTKGGGSLTNYGYTF. The CDR3, as DNA: TGTGCCACCACTAAAGGGGGGGGGAGCCTCACTAACTATGGCTACACCTTC. The chain employs TRBV28 and TRBJ1-2; a possible D gene is TRBD1 (6 bases). CDR1 MDHEN and CDR2 SYDVKM come from the germline V gene. Trimming took off 10 bases at V and 0 bases at J, with 24 bases between the two ends. The CDR3 has 17 amino acids.

This rearrangement joins TRBV6-1 to TRBJ1-2; D unclear. Germline V CDR1 and CDR2: MNHNS, SASEGT. This CDR3 is 15 amino acids long. Trimming shortened V by 6 bases and J by 1 base, and 15 bases separated the two germline ends. In nucleotides, the CDR3 is TGTGCCAGCAGAAATCCACACCACTATAACTATGGCTACACCTTC. It translates to CASRNPHHYNYGYTF.

CDR3: CASSPTLQGAYGYTF. The CDR3 DNA is TGTGCCAGCAGCCCGACCCTACAGGGAGCCTATGGCTACACCTTC. J is TRBJ1-2 and V is TRBV7-9; D may be TRBD1 (6 bases). Trimming pared 5 bases from V and 4 bases from J, leaving 17 bases between. The germline V gene encodes CDR1 SEHNR and CDR2 FQNEAQ (reference sequence). The CDR3 totals 15 residues.

The gene calls are TRBV28 and TRBJ1-5; TRBD1 aligns across 8 bases. The V gene's germline CDR1 is MDHEN and CDR2 SYDVKM. The CDR3 covers 21 residues. J lost 2 bases, V lost 6 bases, and 24 bases had no gene match. Written as DNA, the CDR3 is TGTGCCAGCAGCCTAAAAAGGGGGTCTCTGGACAGGGCTAGGGGCAATCAGCCCCAGCATTTT. Protein sequence: CASSLKRGSLDRARGNQPQHF.

This chain uses TRBV6-1 with TRBJ1-1; no clear D. The CDR3 runs to 14 residues. The V end lost 7 bases, the J end lost 4 bases, and 16 bases lay between the germline ends. Germline loops: CDR1 MNHNS, CDR2 SASEGT. CDR3 bases: TGTGCCAGCACACGGCGCCCCGCGGCCACTGAAGCTTTCTTT. Amino acids: CASTRRPAATEAFF.